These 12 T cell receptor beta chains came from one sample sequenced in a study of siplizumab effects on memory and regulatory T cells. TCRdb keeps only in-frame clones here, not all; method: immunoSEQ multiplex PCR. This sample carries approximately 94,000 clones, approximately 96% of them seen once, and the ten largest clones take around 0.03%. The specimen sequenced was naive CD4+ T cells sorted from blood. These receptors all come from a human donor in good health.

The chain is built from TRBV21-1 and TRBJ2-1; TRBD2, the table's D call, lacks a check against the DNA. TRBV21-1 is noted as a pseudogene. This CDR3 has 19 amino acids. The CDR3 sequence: CASSKRRSEWARQGNEQFF. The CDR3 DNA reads TGTGCCAGCAGCAAAAGGAGGTCCGAATGGGCGCGGCAAGGCAATGAGCAGTTCTTC.

The CDR3 DNA reads TGTGCCTGGAGCAAGGTGCCGGTCAACACCGGGGAGCTGTTTTTT. Translating gives CAWSKVPVNTGELFF. The genes are TRBV30 and TRBJ2-2; D is undetermined. Germline CDR1 is GTSNPN and CDR2 is SVGIG (reference sequence). The CDR3 sequence is 15 residues long. Between the trimmed V and J ends, which lost 3 bases and 2 bases, there was a span of 13 bases.

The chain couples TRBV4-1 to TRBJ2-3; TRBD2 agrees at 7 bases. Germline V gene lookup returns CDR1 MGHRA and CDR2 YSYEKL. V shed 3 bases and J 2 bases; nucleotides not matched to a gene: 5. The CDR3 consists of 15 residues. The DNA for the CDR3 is TGCGCCAGCAGCCATGGAGCGGGGCCCACAGATACGCAGTATTTT. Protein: CASSHGAGPTDTQYF.

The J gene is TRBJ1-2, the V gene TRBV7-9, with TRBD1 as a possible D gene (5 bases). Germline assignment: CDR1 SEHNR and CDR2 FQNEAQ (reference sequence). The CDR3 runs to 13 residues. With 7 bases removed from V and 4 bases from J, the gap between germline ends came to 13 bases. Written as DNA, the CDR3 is TGTGCCAGCATGGCGGGGGAGGCCTATGGCTACACCTTC. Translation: CASMAGEAYGYTF.

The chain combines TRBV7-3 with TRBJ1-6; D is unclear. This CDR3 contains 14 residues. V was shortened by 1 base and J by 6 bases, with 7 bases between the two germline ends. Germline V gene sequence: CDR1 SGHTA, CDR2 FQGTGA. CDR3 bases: TGTGCCAGCAGCTTAATGACGGGTAATTCACCCCTCCACTTT. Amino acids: CASSLMTGNSPLHF.

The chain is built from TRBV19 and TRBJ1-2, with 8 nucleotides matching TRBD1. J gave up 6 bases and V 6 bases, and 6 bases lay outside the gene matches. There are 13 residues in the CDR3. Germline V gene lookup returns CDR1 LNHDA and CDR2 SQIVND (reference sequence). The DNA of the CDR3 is TGTGCCAGTAGCCACAGGGGGACGGATGGCTACACCTTC. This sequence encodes CASSHRGTDGYTF.

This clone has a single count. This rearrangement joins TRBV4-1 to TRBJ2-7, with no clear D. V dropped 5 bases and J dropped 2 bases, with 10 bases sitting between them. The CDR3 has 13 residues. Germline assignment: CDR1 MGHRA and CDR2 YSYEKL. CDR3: CASSSVAAYEQYF. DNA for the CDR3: TGCGCCAGCAGCTCCGTGGCCGCCTACGAGCAGTACTTC.

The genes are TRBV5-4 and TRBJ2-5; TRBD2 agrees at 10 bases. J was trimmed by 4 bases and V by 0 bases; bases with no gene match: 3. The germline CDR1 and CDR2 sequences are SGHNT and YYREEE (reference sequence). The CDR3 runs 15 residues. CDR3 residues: CASSLELAGAETQYF. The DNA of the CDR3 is TGTGCCAGCAGCTTGGAGCTAGCGGGGGCAGAGACCCAGTACTTC.

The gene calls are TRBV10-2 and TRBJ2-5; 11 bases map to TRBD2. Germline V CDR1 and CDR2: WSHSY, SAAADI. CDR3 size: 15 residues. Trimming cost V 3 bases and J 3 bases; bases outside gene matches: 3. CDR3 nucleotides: TGCGCCAGCAGTGACTCTAGCGGGGGGAAAGAGACCCAGTACTTC. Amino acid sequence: CASSDSSGGKETQYF.

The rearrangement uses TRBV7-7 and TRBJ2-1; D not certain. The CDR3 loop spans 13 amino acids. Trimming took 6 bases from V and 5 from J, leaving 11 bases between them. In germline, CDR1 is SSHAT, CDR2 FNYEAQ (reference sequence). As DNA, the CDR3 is TGTGCCAGCAGTTCTCGCTCAGACAATGAGCAGTTCTTC. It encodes CASSSRSDNEQFF.

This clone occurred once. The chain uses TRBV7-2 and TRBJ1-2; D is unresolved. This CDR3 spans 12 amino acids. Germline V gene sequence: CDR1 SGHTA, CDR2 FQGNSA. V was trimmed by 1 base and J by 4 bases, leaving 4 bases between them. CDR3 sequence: CASSLEVYGYTF. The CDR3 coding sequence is TGTGCCAGCAGCTTAGAGGTCTATGGCTACACCTTC.

CDR3 protein: CASRRTSGGAAASSYEQYF. The CDR3 bases are TGTGCCAGCCGCCGGACTAGCGGGGGGGCTGCGGCTTCCTCCTACGAGCAGTACTTC. V usage is TRBV21-1 and J usage is TRBJ2-7; TRBD2, as called in the table, went unchecked against the DNA. TRBV21-1 constitutes a pseudogene. The CDR3 is 19 residues long.